This T cell receptor beta chain came from a study of blood T cells in healthy people across ages. Regarding the study as a whole: There were more naive CD4+ cells and higher diversity in long-lived donors than in aged donors.

This clonotype has only a few counts. The antigen remains unidentified. This CDR3 has 14 amino acids. Trimming left V 5 bases short and J 4 bases short, with 13 bases between. Germline assignment: CDR1 SGHVS and CDR2 FQNEAQ. A second PCR of 7 to 11 cycles used a sample-barcoded 5' primer and a J-beta primer mix. TCRdb passed the 5' RACE reads through MiXCR, listing each CDR3 protein once. Of around 970,000 distinct CDR3 sequences listed, roughly half are singletons. The chain has TRBV7-8 and TRBJ2-3; maybe TRBD1 (5 bases). The sequencing input was blood. The source is a woman between 55 and 75 years old in good health. The CDR3 loop is CASSPGGQADTQYF. CDR3 DNA sequence: TGTGCCAGCAGCCCAGGTGGACAAGCAGATACGCAGTATTTT.